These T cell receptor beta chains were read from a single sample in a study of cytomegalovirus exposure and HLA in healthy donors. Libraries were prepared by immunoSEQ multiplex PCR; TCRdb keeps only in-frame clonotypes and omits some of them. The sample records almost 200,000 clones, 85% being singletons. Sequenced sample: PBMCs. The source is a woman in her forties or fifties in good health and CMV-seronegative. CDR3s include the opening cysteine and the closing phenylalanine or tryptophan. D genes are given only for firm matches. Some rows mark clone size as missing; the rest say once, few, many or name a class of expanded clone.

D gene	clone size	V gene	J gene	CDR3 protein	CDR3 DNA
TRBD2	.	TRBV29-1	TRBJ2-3	CSVEGGLLAGGESDTQYF	TGCAGCGTTGAAGGCGGGCTACTAGCGGGAGGGGAGTCAGATACGCAGTATTTT
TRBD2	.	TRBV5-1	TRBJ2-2	CASSQGLANTGELFF	TGCGCCAGCAGCCAGGGACTAGCGAACACCGGGGAGCTGTTTTTT
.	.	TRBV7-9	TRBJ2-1	CASSMTGNGEQFF	TGTGCCAGCAGCATGACAGGTAATGGGGAGCAGTTCTTC
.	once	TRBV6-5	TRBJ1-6	CASSYSSRNLNSPLHF	TGTGCCAGCAGTTACTCGTCCAGAAATCTTAATTCACCCCTCCACTTT
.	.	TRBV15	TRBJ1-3	CATSREGGVSNTIYF	TGTGCCACCAGCAGAGAAGGAGGGGTTTCGAACACCATATATTTT
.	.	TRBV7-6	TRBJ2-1	CASSSYRDTSSYNEQFF	TGTGCCAGCAGCTCTTACCGGGACACAAGCTCCTACAATGAGCAGTTCTTC
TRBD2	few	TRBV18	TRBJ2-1	CASSPRTSENNEQFF	TGTGCCAGCTCACCCAGGACTAGCGAGAACAATGAGCAGTTCTTC
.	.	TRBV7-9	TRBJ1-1	CASSSLWIQKNTEAFF	TGTGCCAGCAGCTCTCTTTGGATACAGAAGAACACTGAAGCTTTCTTT
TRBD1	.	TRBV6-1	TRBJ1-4	CASSERMGQANEKLFF	TGTGCCAGCAGTGAACGAATGGGACAGGCTAATGAAAAACTGTTTTTT
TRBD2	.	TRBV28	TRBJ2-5	CASWGGVETQYF	TGTGCTTCCTGGGGGGGAGTTGAGACCCAGTACTTC
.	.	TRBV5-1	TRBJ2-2	CASSPWAGAGGELFF	TGCGCCAGCAGCCCCTGGGCAGGGGCGGGCGGGGAGCTGTTTTTT
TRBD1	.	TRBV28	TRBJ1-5	CASSSFKTGGSQPQHF	TGTGCCAGCAGTTCCTTCAAAACAGGGGGCAGTCAGCCCCAGCATTTT
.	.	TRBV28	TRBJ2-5	CASSLFNRVQETQYF	TGTGCCAGCAGTTTGTTCAATAGAGTCCAAGAGACCCAGTACTTC
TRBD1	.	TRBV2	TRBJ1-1	CASRRQGDVGTEAFF	TGTGCCAGCAGACGTCAGGGGGATGTCGGCACTGAAGCTTTCTTT
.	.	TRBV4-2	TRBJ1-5	CASSQDVGDGGQPQHF	TGTGCCAGCAGCCAAGATGTTGGTGACGGGGGTCAGCCCCAGCATTTT
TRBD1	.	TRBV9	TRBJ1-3	CASSSNPQGAVGNTIYF	TGTGCCAGCAGCTCTAACCCACAGGGGGCAGTTGGAAACACCATATATTTT
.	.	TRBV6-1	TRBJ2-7	CASSEAAGGAYEQYF	TGTGCCAGCAGTGAAGCGGCAGGAGGTGCCTACGAGCAGTACTTC
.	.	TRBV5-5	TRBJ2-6	CASSLVTGGAGANVLTF	TGTGCCAGCAGCTTGGTTACGGGGGGCGCTGGGGCCAACGTCCTGACTTTC
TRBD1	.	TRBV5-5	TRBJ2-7	CASSLEQGGEERNF	TGTGCCAGCAGCTTGGAACAGGGGGGAGAAGAGAGGAACTTC
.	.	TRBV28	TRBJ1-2	CASTTQGIDGYTF	TGTGCCAGCACGACTCAGGGTATCGATGGCTACACCTTC
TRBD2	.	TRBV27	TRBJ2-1	CASTFRWTSGRGRVGEQFF	TGTGCCAGCACCTTCCGGTGGACTAGCGGGAGAGGTCGGGTAGGTGAGCAGTTCTTC
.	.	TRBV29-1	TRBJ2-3	CSAGGGDTQYF	TGCAGCGCCGGCGGCGGAGATACGCAGTATTTT
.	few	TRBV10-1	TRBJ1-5	CASSGQYSGYSNQPQHF	TGCGCCAGCAGTGGGCAGTATAGCGGGTATAGCAATCAGCCCCAGCATTTT
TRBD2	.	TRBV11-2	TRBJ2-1	CASSPEGTRTGWQFF	TGTGCCAGCAGCCCCGAGGGGACTAGGACGGGCTGGCAGTTCTTC
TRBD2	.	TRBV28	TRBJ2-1	CASGTSGSSYNEQFF	TGTGCCAGTGGGACTAGCGGGAGTTCCTACAATGAGCAGTTCTTC
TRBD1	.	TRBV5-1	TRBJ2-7	CASSPAGTGGYEQYF	TGCGCCAGCAGCCCGGCCGGGACAGGGGGCTACGAGCAGTACTTC